The 15 T cell receptor beta chains presented below share a single source sample, sequenced in a study of T-cell reconstitution after alpha-beta-depleted transplantation in children. Unique molecular identifiers were used to barcode this TCRbeta library. TCRdb fed the PCR reads into MiXCR, producing one record per CDR3 protein. Of hundreds of thousands of distinct CDR3 sequences listed, 20% to 30% are singletons. The sample consisted of PBMCs, mostly from graft donor cells, taken 360 days after TCRalphabeta/CD19-depleted stem cell transplant. These receptors were taken from a female patient aged 2 to 10 who had a stem cell transplant for congenital amegakaryocytic thrombocytopenia, so the T cells may come from the graft donor.

The sample holds a few counts of this clonotype. The chain joins TRBV12-3 or TRBV12-4 to TRBJ2-2; 7 bases fit TRBD1. Unmatched junction bases numbered 7, after V lost 7 bases and J lost 5 bases. This CDR3 is 14 amino acids long. The chain's CDR3 is CASTRGRGTGELFF. The CDR3 nucleotides read TGTGCCAGCACCAGGGGGAGAGGAACCGGGGAGCTGTTTTTT.

This clonotype appeared many times. This chain uses TRBV10-3 with TRBJ2-5; weak D call: TRBD1 (6 bases). The V and J ends lost 6 bases and 2 bases respectively, with 13 bases between them. The CDR3 is 14 amino acids. Germline CDR1 reads ENHRY; CDR2 reads SYGVKD. In DNA form, the CDR3 reads TGTGCCATCAGAAGGACCGGGACACAAGAGACCCAGTACTTC. It translates to CAIRRTGTQETQYF.

This clonotype has at least ten counts. V usage is TRBV12-3 or TRBV12-4 and J usage is TRBJ2-3; possible D gene TRBD1, 6 bases. The CDR3 runs to 15 residues. V was shortened by 7 bases and J by 1 base, with 15 bases between the two germline ends. In DNA, the CDR3 is TGTGCCAGCACCCTGACAGGCTATGGCACAGATACGCAGTATTTT. This translates into CASTLTGYGTDTQYF.

This clonotype was seen more than once but under ten times. The J gene is TRBJ1-1, the V gene TRBV10-2; D call uncertain. V shed 6 bases and J shed 4 bases, with 18 bases lying between them. CDR1 is WSHSY and CDR2 is SAAADI in the germline V gene. This CDR3 is 15 amino acids long. CDR3 residues: CASRRWTEGSTEAFF. The CDR3 nucleotides read TGCGCCAGCAGAAGATGGACGGAGGGCAGCACTGAAGCTTTCTTT.

This clonotype showed up just a few times. This rearrangement joins TRBV6-2 or TRBV6-3 to TRBJ2-1; D might be TRBD2 (5 bases). Germline-derived CDR1 and CDR2 are MNHEY and SVGEGT. The CDR3 is 12 amino acids. V gave up 7 bases and J gave up 8 bases, with 12 bases separating them. CDR3 region: CASNEGRDEQFF. In DNA, the CDR3 is TGTGCCAGCAATGAGGGTCGGGATGAGCAGTTCTTC.

J is TRBJ2-2 and V is TRBV29-1; D may be TRBD1 or TRBD2 (5 bases each). V lost 4 bases and J 10 bases, leaving 19 bases between the germline ends. The CDR3 has 14 residues. Per germline, CDR1 SQVTM and CDR2 ANQGSEA. The chain's CDR3 is CSVGPSGRRQELFF. Here the CDR3 DNA reads TGCAGCGTTGGACCTTCGGGACGGCGCCAGGAGCTGTTTTTT.

V and J are TRBV20-1 and TRBJ1-2; D is possibly TRBD1 (6 bases). The V gene lost 0 bases and the J gene lost 0 bases, with 8 bases spanning the gap. Germline V gene lookup returns CDR1 DFQATT and CDR2 SNEGSKA (reference sequence). This CDR3 region has 14 residues. The CDR3 loop is CSAREGTTNYGYTF. The CDR3 bases are TGCAGTGCTAGAGAAGGGACAACTAACTATGGCTACACCTTC.

This clonotype was seen a handful of times. J is TRBJ2-7 and V is TRBV6-6; D is undetermined. This CDR3 has 13 amino acids. The V and J ends lost 5 bases and 3 bases respectively, with 11 bases between them. Germline V gene sequence: CDR1 MNHNY, CDR2 SVGAGI (reference sequence). This CDR3 is CASSRPSFYEQYF. The CDR3 DNA reads TGTGCCAGCAGTCGACCGAGCTTCTACGAGCAGTACTTC.

This clonotype has only a few counts. This chain joins TRBV5-1 and TRBJ1-6; possible D gene TRBD1, 5 bases. The V gene's germline CDR1 is SGHRS and CDR2 YFSETQ. The CDR3 runs to 14 residues. The V end lost 0 bases, the J end lost 9 bases, and 10 bases lay between the germline ends. CDR3 in DNA: TGCGCCAGCAGCTTGGGACAGTTTAGTTCACCCCTCCACTTT. This codes for CASSLGQFSSPLHF.

This clonotype has only a few counts. The chain's CDR3 is CASSESPGGREEAFF. CDR3 DNA: TGTGCCAGCAGTGAATCCCCAGGGGGCAGGGAGGAAGCTTTCTTT. The chain links TRBV25-1 to TRBJ1-1; 8 nucleotides align to TRBD1. The ends lost 1 base at V and 8 bases at J; junction bases unmatched: 9. CDR3 size: 15 residues. Germline V gene sequence: CDR1 MGHDK, CDR2 SYGVNS.

This clonotype was picked up a small number of times. The rearrangement joins TRBV18 to TRBJ2-7, with 10 bases that match TRBD2. Germline assignment: CDR1 KGHSH and CDR2 LQKENI. The V segment lost 3 bases and the J segment 2 bases; nucleotides outside the gene matches: 4. This CDR3 region has 15 residues. CDR3 protein: CASSPGTSAAYEQYF. In DNA, the CDR3 is TGTGCCAGCTCACCGGGGACTAGCGCAGCCTACGAGCAGTACTTC.

The rearrangement joins TRBV3-1 to TRBJ2-1; 10 nucleotides line up with TRBD2. The CDR3 has 20 amino acids. Germline lookup yields CDR1 LGHDT and CDR2 YNNKEL (reference sequence). V was pared by 2 bases and J by 5 bases, with 18 bases of the junction left unmatched. CDR3 sequence reads: CASSQPLAGDRKDCNNEQFF. DNA of the CDR3: TGTGCCAGCAGCCAACCCCTAGCGGGAGATCGGAAGGACTGCAACAATGAGCAGTTCTTC.

The chain combines TRBV29-1 with TRBJ1-1; D is unclear. V was clipped by 5 bases and J by 4 bases, with 11 bases between them. Germline assignment: CDR1 SQVTM and CDR2 ANQGSEA. This CDR3 spans 12 amino acids. The CDR3 nucleotides read TGCAGCGTTCGGGGATTTGTCACTGAAGCTTTCTTT. Amino acid sequence: CSVRGFVTEAFF.

CDR3 in DNA: TGTGCCAGCAGTGAAAGGGTGCCCAACACAGATACGCAGTATTTT. Amino acids: CASSERVPNTDTQYF. This chain connects TRBV6-1 to TRBJ2-3; D is ambiguous. This CDR3 has 15 residues. With 2 bases removed from V and 2 bases from J, the gap between germline ends came to 11 bases. From germline, CDR1 is MNHNS and CDR2 SASEGT.

The V call is TRBV12-5, the J call TRBJ1-1; a possible D gene is TRBD1 (5 bases). Germline values: CDR1 LGHNT, CDR2 FRNRAP. The length of the CDR3 is 14 residues. V dropped 5 bases and J dropped 1 base, with 11 bases sitting between them. Written as DNA, the CDR3 is TGTGCTAGTGGTCCTCCAGGGAAGAACACTGAAGCTTTCTTT. This translates into CASGPPGKNTEAFF.